This T cell receptor beta chain was retrieved from a study of control samples from healthy donors and cancer patients. TCRdb's copy holds only in-frame clones and misses some; the assay was immunoSEQ multiplex PCR. Of approximately 45,000 clones in the sample, around 93% were seen once. Trimming removed 3 bases from V and 3 bases from J; junction bases left unmatched: 1. The CDR3 spans 14 residues. CDR1 SGHNT and CDR2 YYREEE come from the germline V gene (reference sequence). The chain is built from TRBV5-4 and TRBJ1-1, with 11 bases lining up with TRBD1. The clonotype was recovered from a woman aged 40 to 49 with head and neck cancer. The sample consisted of PBMCs. CDR3 sequence: CASSWDRGYTEAFF. The DNA for the CDR3 is TGTGCCAGCAGCTGGGACAGGGGGTACACTGAAGCTTTCTTT.